Listed below are T cell receptor beta chains from one sample, sequenced in a study of T cell repertoires in cytomegalovirus infection. TCRdb re-called the reads through MiXCR, storing one row per CDR3 protein. The repertoire holds 680,000 or so distinct CDR3 sequences, with roughly a third as singletons. Sequenced sample: PBMCs. These receptors were obtained from a human donor in good health (CMV status not recorded). Some clones in this sample may be carry-over from other donors' samples. The CDR3 runs from the conserved cysteine through the conserved F or W. A D gene is named only where the DNA matches it firmly. Some rows mark clone size as missing; the rest say once, few, many or name a class of expanded clone.

TGTGCCATCAGTGACTGGACAGGGGGCGATCAGCCCCAGCATTTT | CAISDWTGGDQPQHF | TRBV10-3 | NA | TRBD1 | TRBJ1-5
TGTGCCAGCAGCCACTTTGACAGACAAGCCTACGAGCAGTACTTC | CASSHFDRQAYEQYF | TRBV7-9 | many | NA | TRBJ2-7
TGTGCCAGCGGTTCTAACGGAGGGGTCTATGGCTACACCTTC | CASGSNGGVYGYTF | TRBV28 | NA | NA | TRBJ1-2
TGTGCCAGCATCCCCCACGCAGCGGGAAGCAACGAGCAGTACTTC | CASIPHAAGSNEQYF | TRBV6-5 | few | TRBD2 | TRBJ2-7
TGCGCCAGCAGTGAGGACAGAAAATATGGCTACACCTTC | CASSEDRKYGYTF | TRBV10-1 | NA | NA | TRBJ1-2
TGTGCCAGCAGCTTCGGGACTGCCAATCAGCCCCAGCGTTTT | CASSFGTANQPQRF | TRBV7-2 | once | NA | TRBJ1-5
TGTGCCAGCAGCTTAGCAAGCGGGAGGGCCCGGAATGAGCAGTTCTTC | CASSLASGRARNEQFF | TRBV7-8 | many | TRBD2 | TRBJ2-1
TGTGCCAGCAGCATGACAGGGGGGTCGGACACTGAAGCTTTCTTT | CASSMTGGSDTEAFF | TRBV7-3 | NA | TRBD1 | TRBJ1-1
TGTGCCAGCAAGAATATTGGGACAGGGGTGAATGAGCAGTTCTTC | CASKNIGTGVNEQFF | TRBV6-6 | few | TRBD1 | TRBJ2-1
TGTGCCAGCAGCTTGGGGGCTTTGGGCTACACCTTC | CASSLGALGYTF | TRBV5-6 | few | NA | TRBJ1-2
TGTGCCAGCAGTAAAGGAGGGACTAGCGGACTCACAGATACGCAGTATTTT | CASSKGGTSGLTDTQYF | TRBV28 | few | TRBD2 | TRBJ2-3
TGTGCCAGCAGCCCCAGACGGACCGGGGCGCTGTTTTTT | CASSPRRTGALFF | TRBV7-8 | NA | NA | TRBJ2-2
TGTGCCAGCAGCTCGGGAGCAGATACGCAGTATTTT | CASSSGADTQYF | TRBV7-2 | few | NA | TRBJ2-3
TGTGCCACCAGCAGAGATCGGGCAGGGGGAACAGATACGCAGTATTTT | CATSRDRAGGTDTQYF | TRBV15 | NA | TRBD1 | TRBJ2-3
TGTGCCAGCAGCTCCCCCGTCTCCACAGTGAACACTGAAGCTTTCTTT | CASSSPVSTVNTEAFF | TRBV5-6 | few | NA | TRBJ1-1
TGTGCCAGCAGCTTGCTAGCGGGGCCCGGGGAGCTGTTTTTT | CASSLLAGPGELFF | TRBV7-2 | few | TRBD2 | TRBJ2-2
TGTGCCAGCAGTTTGGGGAGGACAGGTCTTCGGCAGTACTTC | CASSLGRTGLRQYF | TRBV28 | few | NA | TRBJ2-7
TGTGCCAGCAGTTTAGAACCCCCCGGAGCGGGGGCTGGAGAGACCCAGTACTTC | CASSLEPPGAGAGETQYF | TRBV27 | few | TRBD2 | TRBJ2-5
TGTGCCAGCAGTTTAGAGGGGCTAGCGGGAGTTTCTATCGATACGCAGTATTTT | CASSLEGLAGVSIDTQYF | TRBV27 | NA | TRBD2 | TRBJ2-3
TGTGCCAGCAGGCCTCGGAGGGGCCAACATTACGAGCAGTACTTC | CASRPRRGQHYEQYF | TRBV28 | NA | NA | TRBJ2-7
TGTGCCAGCAGTTTGAGCCCAGCCAAAAACATTCAGTACTTC | CASSLSPAKNIQYF | TRBV28 | NA | NA | TRBJ2-4
TGCAGTGCTAGTTTCCGGTTGAACACTGAAGCTTTCTTT | CSASFRLNTEAFF | TRBV20-1 | NA | NA | TRBJ1-1
TGTGCCAGCAGTTACGCCAGGGGGGGACTGTACAATGAGCAGTTCTTC | CASSYARGGLYNEQFF | TRBV6-1 | NA | NA | TRBJ2-1
TGTGCCAGCAGCCAAGTCAACTATTCGGGGGAGACCCAGTACTTC | CASSQVNYSGETQYF | TRBV14 | NA | NA | TRBJ2-5
TGTGCCAGCAGCTTCTATACAGGGGAGACCGGAGAGACCCAGTACTTC | CASSFYTGETGETQYF | TRBV7-3 | NA | TRBD1 | TRBJ2-5
TGTGCCAGCAGTTTTCAGGTCTATGGATCCGGGGAGCTGTTTTTT | CASSFQVYGSGELFF | TRBV27 | NA | NA | TRBJ2-2